This entry lists 18 T cell receptor beta chains sequenced from one sample in a study of shared clonotypes between healthy human individuals. CD8 cells classed as naive were CD45RO-negative and positively selected for CCR7, excluding terminally differentiated effector memory CD45RA+ cells. Clones were read by immunoSEQ multiplex PCR, and TCRdb kept only the in-frame ones, dropping some. This sample has about 2 million clones, with over 85% found just once. The sample taken for sequencing was naive CD8+ T cells sorted from blood. Receptors originate from a man aged 18 to 29 in good health.

V gene TRBV5-6 combines with J gene TRBJ2-5; a weak D match, TRBD1 (5 bases). V lost 3 bases, J lost 1 base, and 10 bases lay in between. This CDR3 is built from 14 residues. In germline, CDR1 is SGHDT, CDR2 YYEEEE. CDR3 sequence: CASSSQGIQETQYF. The CDR3 bases are TGTGCCAGCAGCTCCCAGGGTATCCAAGAGACCCAGTACTTC.

This chain links TRBV11-2 with TRBJ2-5, with no clear D. Trimming stripped 1 base from V and 5 bases from J, with 11 bases between. The CDR3 is 14 residues long. Germline lookup yields CDR1 SGHAT and CDR2 FQNNGV. CDR3 amino acids: CASSLGVAWETQYF. Here the CDR3 DNA reads TGTGCCAGCAGCTTAGGTGTGGCCTGGGAGACCCAGTACTTC.

The V call is TRBV6-4, the J call TRBJ1-4; D may be TRBD1 (5 bases). V dropped 6 bases and J dropped 0 bases, with 14 bases sitting between them. This CDR3 region has 16 residues. Per the germline V gene, CDR1 is MRHNA and CDR2 is SNTAGT. The CDR3 is CASSREEGSTNEKLFF. CDR3 in DNA: TGTGCCAGCAGCCGAGAGGAGGGGTCAACTAATGAAAAACTGTTTTTT.

The chain carries TRBV18 and TRBJ1-2; D is uncertain. V shed 0 bases and J shed 4 bases, with 18 bases lying between them. CDR3 length: 17 residues. Germline V gives CDR1 KGHSH, CDR2 LQKENI. CDR3 in amino acids: CASSPPLLSDEGYGYTF. The CDR3 bases are TGTGCCAGCTCACCACCCCTCCTGTCCGACGAAGGCTATGGCTACACCTTC.

The chain carries TRBV5-4 and TRBJ2-5; weak D call: TRBD1 (5 bases). CDR1 and CDR2 (germline): SGHNT, YYREEE (reference sequence). CDR3 size: 14 residues. V dropped 0 bases and J dropped 2 bases, with 8 bases sitting between them. This CDR3 is CASSLEQEQETQYF. Here the CDR3 DNA reads TGTGCCAGCAGCTTGGAACAGGAGCAAGAGACCCAGTACTTC.

The chain couples TRBV27 to TRBJ1-6; no definite D call. The CDR3 is made up of 15 amino acids. Germline CDR1 reads MNHEY; CDR2 reads SMNVEV (reference sequence). The V gene lost 5 bases and the J gene lost 11 bases, with 19 bases spanning the gap. CDR3 DNA sequence: TGTGCCAGCAGTGCTGGATCGGGGTCATCTGCACCCCTCCACTTT. Amino acid sequence: CASSAGSGSSAPLHF.

The chain combines TRBV5-1 with TRBJ2-7; possibly TRBD2 for D (5 bases). V was cut by 4 bases and J by 3 bases, with 17 bases left in between. The CDR3 is 15 amino acids. Germline lookup yields CDR1 SGHRS and CDR2 YFSETQ. CDR3 nucleotide sequence: TGCGCCAGCAGCCAGGATCCGGGGTCAATCTACGAGCAGTACTTC. Residues: CASSQDPGSIYEQYF. Together with reference TRBV5-1 and TRBJ2-7, the CDR3 gives the full variable domain: KAGVTQTPRYLIKTRGQQVTLSCSPISGHRSVSWYQQTPGQGLQFLFEYFSETQRNKGNFPGRFSGRQFSNSRSEMNVSTLELGDSALYLCASSQDPGSIYEQYFGPGTRLTVT.

The rearrangement links TRBV9 to TRBJ2-3; weak D call: TRBD1 (6 bases). The V end lost 0 bases, the J end lost 4 bases, and 18 bases lay between the germline ends. CDR3 size: 17 residues. Per the germline V gene, CDR1 is SGDLS and CDR2 is YYNGEE. CDR3 residues: CASSVEGVEMEADTQYF. CDR3 DNA sequence: TGTGCCAGCAGCGTAGAGGGGGTGGAGATGGAGGCAGATACGCAGTATTTT.

The V gene is TRBV7-9, the J gene TRBJ2-7; perhaps TRBD1 as D (6 bases). Per the germline V gene, CDR1 is SEHNR and CDR2 is FQNEAQ (reference sequence). V lost 4 bases, J lost 2 bases, and 12 bases lay in between. The CDR3 loop spans 14 amino acids. This chain's CDR3 is CASSSRQAAYEQYF. Written as DNA, the CDR3 is TGTGCCAGCAGCTCAAGACAGGCCGCCTACGAGCAGTACTTC.

The CDR3 DNA sequence: TGTGCCAGTAGGAGTTTTAACTATGGCTACACCTTC. This encodes CASRSFNYGYTF. The gene calls are TRBV19 and TRBJ1-2; D gene ambiguous. The ends were cut back, 6 bases at V and 1 base at J, with 6 bases in the middle. Germline V CDR1 and CDR2: LNHDA, SQIVND (reference sequence). The CDR3 is 12 amino acids.

V and J are TRBV5-1 and TRBJ1-2, with a possible D match to TRBD1 (5 bases). The V end lost 3 bases, the J end lost 6 bases, and 15 bases lay between the germline ends. The CDR3 has 14 amino acids. CDR1 and CDR2 from the germline V gene are SGHRS and YFSETQ. The CDR3 sequence: CASSSRYEGDGYTF. The DNA for the CDR3 is TGCGCCAGCAGCTCCCGATATGAAGGGGATGGCTACACCTTC.

The chain combines TRBV7-9 with TRBJ2-5; possible D gene TRBD1, 5 bases. CDR1 is SEHNR and CDR2 is FQNEAQ in the germline V gene (reference sequence). The CDR3 extends over 14 amino acids. V lost 0 bases and J lost 2, with 7 bases in between. CDR3 DNA sequence: TGTGCCAGCAGCTTAGCGACAGATCAAGAGACCCAGTACTTC. It is translated as CASSLATDQETQYF.

The chain combines TRBV19 with TRBJ1-1, with D maybe TRBD1 (6 bases). The CDR3 covers 14 residues. Germline V gives CDR1 LNHDA, CDR2 SQIVND (reference sequence). The V end was cut by 3 bases, the J end by 11 bases, with 19 bases between. Here the CDR3 DNA reads TGTGCCAGTAGTATCCGGGACACCGGAGTGGGGGCTTTCTTT. Its protein product is CASSIRDTGVGAFF.

The CDR3 region has the DNA TGTGCCAGCGAAAGCCCAGGGGGCACGAACACTGAAGCTTTCTTT. It is translated as CASESPGGTNTEAFF. V gene TRBV6-5 combines with J gene TRBJ1-1; 8 bases match TRBD1. This CDR3 contains 15 residues. The trim removed 8 bases at V and 1 base at J, leaving 9 bases unmatched. Germline CDR1 reads MNHEY; CDR2 reads SVGAGI.

Points on this clone: Other DNA sequences from this sample encode an identical CDR3 as well. The V and J genes are TRBV7-9 and TRBJ1-1; D is perhaps TRBD1 (5 bases). Per the germline V gene, CDR1 is SEHNR and CDR2 is FQNEAQ (reference sequence). There are 12 residues in the CDR3. V lost 4 bases, J lost 4 bases, and 7 bases lay in between. Here the CDR3 DNA reads TGTGCCAGCAGCTCGGGGGGCACTGAAGCTTTCTTT. Translation: CASSSGGTEAFF.

The table lists this clone with a count of one. This sample includes further DNA sequences coding for the same CDR3. V gene TRBV6-5 combines with J gene TRBJ1-1, with D tentatively TRBD1 (6 bases). With 7 bases removed from V and 0 bases from J, the gap between germline ends came to 9 bases. The CDR3 contains 13 residues. Germline V gene sequence: CDR1 MNHEY, CDR2 SVGAGI. In DNA, the CDR3 is TGTGCCAGCACCCCAGGGGTGAACACTGAAGCTTTCTTT. Encoded protein: CASTPGVNTEAFF.

Comments on this clone: This specimen includes other DNA sequences encoding the same CDR3. The genes are TRBV9 and TRBJ1-1; D is ambiguous. The CDR3 covers 13 residues. Trimming cost V 3 bases and J 0 bases, with 6 bases left between them. Germline V gene data show CDR1 as SGDLS and CDR2 as YYNGEE. The CDR3 region has the DNA TGTGCCAGCAGCGCTGGAGTGAACACTGAAGCTTTCTTT. It translates to CASSAGVNTEAFF.

Remarks on this clone: The identical CDR3 is also encoded by other nucleotide sequences in the sample. The chain recombines TRBV5-4 with TRBJ2-7, with D tentatively TRBD1 (6 bases). CDR3 length: 13 residues. The V and J ends lost 2 bases and 3 bases respectively, with 9 bases between them. Germline values: CDR1 SGHNT, CDR2 YYREEE (reference sequence). CDR3: CASSFQGSYEQYF. Written as DNA, the CDR3 is TGTGCCAGCAGCTTCCAGGGGAGCTACGAGCAGTACTTC. Complete variable domain (other parts from reference TRBV5-4 and TRBJ2-7): ETGVTQSPTHLIKTRGQQVTLRCSSQSGHNTVSWYQQALGQGPQFIFQYYREEENGRGNFPPRFSGLQFPNYSSELNVNALELDDSALYLCASSFQGSYEQYFGPGTRLTVT.